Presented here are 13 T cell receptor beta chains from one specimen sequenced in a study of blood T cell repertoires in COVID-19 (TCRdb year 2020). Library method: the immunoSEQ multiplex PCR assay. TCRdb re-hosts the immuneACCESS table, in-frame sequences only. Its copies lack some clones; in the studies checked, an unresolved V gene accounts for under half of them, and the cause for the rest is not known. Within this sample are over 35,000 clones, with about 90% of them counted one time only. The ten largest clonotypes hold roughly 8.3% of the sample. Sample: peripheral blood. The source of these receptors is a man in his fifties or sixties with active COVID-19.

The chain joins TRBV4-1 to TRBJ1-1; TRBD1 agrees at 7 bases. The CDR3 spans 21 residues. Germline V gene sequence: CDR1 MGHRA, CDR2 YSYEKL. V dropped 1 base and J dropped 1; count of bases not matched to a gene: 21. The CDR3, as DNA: TGCGCCAGCAGCCAAGTTTTAGGGAGTTTCAGGGACAGAGACACGAACACTGAAGCTTTCTTT. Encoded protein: CASSQVLGSFRDRDTNTEAFF.

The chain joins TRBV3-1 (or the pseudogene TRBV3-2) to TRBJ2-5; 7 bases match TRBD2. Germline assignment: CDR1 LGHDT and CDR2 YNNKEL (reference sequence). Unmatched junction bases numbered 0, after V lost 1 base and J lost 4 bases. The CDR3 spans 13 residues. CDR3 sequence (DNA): TGTGCCAGCAGCCAAGCGGGGGGAGAGACCCAGTACTTC. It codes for CASSQAGGETQYF.

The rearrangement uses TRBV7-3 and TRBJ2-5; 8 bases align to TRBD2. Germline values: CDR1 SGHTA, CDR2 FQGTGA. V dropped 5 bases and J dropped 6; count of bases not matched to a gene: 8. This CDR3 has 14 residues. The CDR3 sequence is CASSLRGGGQTQYF. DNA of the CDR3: TGTGCCAGCAGCCTTCGGGGGGGCGGGCAGACCCAGTACTTC. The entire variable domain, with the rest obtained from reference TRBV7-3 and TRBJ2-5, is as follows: GAGVSQTPSNKVTEKGKYVELRCDPISGHTALYWYRQSLGQGPEFLIYFQGTGAADDSGLPNDRFFAVRPEGSVSTLKIQRTERGDSAVYLCASSLRGGGQTQYFGPGTRLLVL.

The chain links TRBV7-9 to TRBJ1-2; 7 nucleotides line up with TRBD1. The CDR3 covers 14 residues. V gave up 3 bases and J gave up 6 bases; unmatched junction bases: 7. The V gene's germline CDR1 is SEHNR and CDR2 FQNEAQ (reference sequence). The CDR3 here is CASSFDRVWDGYTF. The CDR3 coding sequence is TGTGCCAGCAGCTTCGACAGGGTCTGGGATGGCTACACCTTC.

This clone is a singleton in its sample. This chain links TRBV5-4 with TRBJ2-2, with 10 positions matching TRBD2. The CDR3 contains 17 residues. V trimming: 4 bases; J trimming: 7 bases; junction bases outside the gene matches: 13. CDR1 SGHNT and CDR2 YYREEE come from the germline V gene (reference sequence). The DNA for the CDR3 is TGTGCCAGCAGCCCAAATCCTAGCGGGAGTTCGGGCGGGGAGCTGTTTTTT. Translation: CASSPNPSGSSGGELFF. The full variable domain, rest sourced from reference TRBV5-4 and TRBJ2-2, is ETGVTQSPTHLIKTRGQQVTLRCSSQSGHNTVSWYQQALGQGPQFIFQYYREEENGRGNFPPRFSGLQFPNYSSELNVNALELDDSALYLCASSPNPSGSSGGELFFGEGSRLTVL.

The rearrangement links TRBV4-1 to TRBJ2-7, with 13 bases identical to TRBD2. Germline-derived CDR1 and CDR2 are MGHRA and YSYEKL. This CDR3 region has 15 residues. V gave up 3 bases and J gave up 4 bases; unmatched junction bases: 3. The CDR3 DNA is TGCGCCAGCAGCCAGGGGACTAGCGGGACTTACGAGCAGTACTTC. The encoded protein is CASSQGTSGTYEQYF.

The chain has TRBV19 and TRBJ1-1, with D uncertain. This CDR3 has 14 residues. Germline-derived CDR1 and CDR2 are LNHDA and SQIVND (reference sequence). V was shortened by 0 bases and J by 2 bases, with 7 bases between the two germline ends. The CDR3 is CASSIDSSNTEAFF. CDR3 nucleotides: TGTGCCAGTAGTATAGATTCGAGCAACACTGAAGCTTTCTTT. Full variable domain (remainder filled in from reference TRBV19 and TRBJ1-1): DGGITQSPKYLFRKEGQNVTLSCEQNLNHDAMYWYRQDPGQGLRLIYYSQIVNDFQKGDIAEGYSVSREKKESFPLTVTSAQKNPTAFYLCASSIDSSNTEAFFGQGTRLTVV.

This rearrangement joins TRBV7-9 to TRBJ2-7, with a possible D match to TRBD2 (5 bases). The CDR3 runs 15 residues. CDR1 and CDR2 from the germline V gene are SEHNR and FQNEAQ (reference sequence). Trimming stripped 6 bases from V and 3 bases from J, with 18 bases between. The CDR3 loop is CASSQEASAIYEQYF. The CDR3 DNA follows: TGTGCCAGCAGTCAGGAGGCCAGCGCAATCTACGAGCAGTACTTC.

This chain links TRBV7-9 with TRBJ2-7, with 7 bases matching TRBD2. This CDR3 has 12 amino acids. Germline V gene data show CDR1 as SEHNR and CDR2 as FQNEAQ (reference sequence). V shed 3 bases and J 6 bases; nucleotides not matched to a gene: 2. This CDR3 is CASSLSGTEQYF. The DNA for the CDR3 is TGTGCCAGCAGCTTGAGCGGGACCGAGCAGTACTTC.

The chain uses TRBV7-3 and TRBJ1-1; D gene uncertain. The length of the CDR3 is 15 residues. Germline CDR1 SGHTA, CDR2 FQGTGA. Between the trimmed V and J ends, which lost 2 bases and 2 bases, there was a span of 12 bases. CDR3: CASSLEGGQNTEAFF. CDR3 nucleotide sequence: TGTGCCAGCAGCTTAGAGGGAGGGCAAAACACTGAAGCTTTCTTT.

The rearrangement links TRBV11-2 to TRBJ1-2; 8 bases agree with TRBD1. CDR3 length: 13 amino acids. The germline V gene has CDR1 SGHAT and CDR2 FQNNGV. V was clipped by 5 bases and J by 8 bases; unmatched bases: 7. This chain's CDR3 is CASSLLTGVGYTF. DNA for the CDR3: TGTGCCAGCAGCCTACTGACAGGGGTCGGCTACACCTTC.

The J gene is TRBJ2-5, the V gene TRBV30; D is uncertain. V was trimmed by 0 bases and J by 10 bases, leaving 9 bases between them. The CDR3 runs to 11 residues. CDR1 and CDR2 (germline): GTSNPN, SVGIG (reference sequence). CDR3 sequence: CAWSVHSGQYF. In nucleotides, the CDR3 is TGTGCCTGGAGTGTACATTCAGGCCAGTACTTC.

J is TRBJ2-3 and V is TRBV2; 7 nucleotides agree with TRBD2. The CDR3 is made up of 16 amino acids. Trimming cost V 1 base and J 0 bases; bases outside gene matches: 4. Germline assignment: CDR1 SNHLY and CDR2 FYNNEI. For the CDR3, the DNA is TGTGCCAGCAGTGAAGGAGGGGACTATAGCACAGATACGCAGTATTTT. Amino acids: CASSEGGDYSTDTQYF.